This T cell receptor (beta chain) was captured by sequencing in a study of PD-1 and CTLA-4 blockade in melanoma. Generated by immunoSEQ multiplex PCR, the TCRdb table keeps only in-frame clones and is missing some. Of 8,500 to 13,000 clones listed, around four fifths are singletons. J gave up 4 bases and V 0 bases, and 16 bases lay outside the gene matches. Germline loops: CDR1 SGHVS, CDR2 FQNEAQ. There are 21 residues in the CDR3. This clone was seen a single time. The origin of this receptor is a human donor with melanoma. This chain connects TRBV7-8 to TRBJ2-1; 12 bases match TRBD2. The material was CD8+ T cells from peripheral blood, obtained from a patient given anti-PD-1 treatment. The CDR3: CASSLARLAGELRISYNEQFF. For the CDR3, the DNA is TGTGCCAGCAGCTTAGCCAGACTAGCGGGAGAATTAAGGATTAGTTACAATGAGCAGTTCTTC.